This T cell receptor (beta chain) came from a study of blood T cells in healthy people across ages. Whole-study context: T cells yielded about one barcoded beta molecule per two cells through template switching.

With regard to this clonotype: Its antigen is unidentified.

For the second PCR, which ran for 7 to 11 cycles, a sample-barcoded 5' primer and a J-beta primer mix were used. Each cDNA was tagged by a template-switch adaptor containing 12 random nucleotides. TCRdb called the 5' RACE reads again in MiXCR, with one record for every CDR3 protein. Found here are over a million distinct CDR3 sequences, roughly 43% of them singletons; the top ten hold over 3.5%. Notes on the study in general: Comparison with aged donors showed that long-lived donors had more naive CD4+ cells and higher diversity.

CDR3 length: 16 amino acids. V gave up 3 bases and J gave up 0 bases, with 12 bases separating them. The germline V gene encodes CDR1 SGHTA and CDR2 FQGTGA. The source material was blood. V and J are TRBV7-3 and TRBJ2-1; the D gene is possibly TRBD2 (6 bases). The clonotype originates from a woman under 30 in good health. In DNA form, the CDR3 reads TGTGCCAGCAGCTTGGCGGCGGGACCCTCCTACAATGAGCAGTTCTTC. This gives the protein CASSLAAGPSYNEQFF.